This passage covers 14 T cell receptor beta chains from one sample sequenced in a study of OX40 agonist ivuxolimab in advanced cancers. TCRdb's table, derived via immunoSEQ multiplex PCR, lists solely in-frame clones and lacks some. Seen here are approximately 100,000 clones, around 80% observed once, and the top ten hold roughly 5.5%. The sequences come from CD4+ or CD8+ T cells sorted from blood, collected in a trial of the OX40 agonist ivuxolimab. The receptors stem from an adult with an advanced solid tumor such as melanoma, head and neck, liver or kidney cancer.

CDR3 bases: TGTGCCAGCAGCAAGGCTAGCGGGGCAAGCACAGATACGCAGTATTTT. The encoded protein is CASSKASGASTDTQYF. This chain links TRBV21-1 with TRBJ2-3; TRBD2 was called by the table and not checked on the DNA. TRBV21-1 is labeled a pseudogene. CDR3 length equals 16 residues.

Of note for this clone: Since the CDR3 does not end with the conserved phenylalanine or tryptophan, this likely comes from a read error. No DNA is shown, since the ends of the CDR3 on it are uncertain; the CDR3 is the one TCRdb lists. CDR3 residues: CASRGQWKDI. The V and J genes are TRBV10-1 and TRBJ1-1; the table names TRBD1, a call not compared with the DNA. The CDR3 region is 10 residues in length, termini included. Germline V gene data show CDR1 as WNHNN and CDR2 as SYGVQD (reference sequence).

Concerning this clone: A read error may be the cause here, since a much bigger clone is one base away. The chain uses TRBV7-2 and TRBJ1-2; D is undetermined. This CDR3 contains 14 residues. V lost 4 bases to trimming and J lost 8 bases, with 17 bases between them. CDR1 SGHTA and CDR2 FQGNSA come from the germline V gene. CDR3 DNA: TGTGCCAGCAGCTCCTCATCGGGTGGAATAGGCTACACCTTC. As protein: CASSSSSGGIGYTF.

The chain couples TRBV12-5 to TRBJ2-4; no firm D call. Germline values: CDR1 LGHNT, CDR2 FRNRAP. With 2 bases removed from V and 2 bases from J, the gap between germline ends came to 7 bases. The CDR3 sequence is 14 residues long. The CDR3: CASGLFTTKNIQYF. In DNA form, the CDR3 reads TGTGCTAGTGGTTTGTTCACGACCAAAAACATTCAGTACTTC.

The chain employs TRBV2 and TRBJ2-7, with D unresolved. The V gene's germline CDR1 is SNHLY and CDR2 FYNNEI. Trimming pared 2 bases from V and 7 bases from J, leaving 9 bases between. The CDR3 is 12 residues long. The CDR3 here is CASSEYGIEQYF. CDR3 coding DNA: TGTGCCAGCAGTGAATACGGAATAGAGCAGTACTTC.

The chain has TRBV19 and TRBJ2-7; D unclear. The CDR3 loop spans 14 amino acids. Trimming removed 4 bases at V and 0 bases at J, with 10 bases between. The germline V gene has CDR1 LNHDA and CDR2 SQIVND (reference sequence). CDR3 sequence: CASSNQASSYEQYF. The CDR3, as DNA: TGTGCCAGTAGTAATCAGGCGAGCTCCTACGAGCAGTACTTC.

This sequence joins TRBV6-6 and TRBJ2-7; D is possibly TRBD2 (6 bases). Germline CDR1 MNHNY, CDR2 SVGAGI (reference sequence). The CDR3 is made up of 12 amino acids. Trimming took 2 bases from V and 9 from J, leaving 11 bases between them. The CDR3 sequence: CASSYTTGRQYF. The CDR3, as DNA: TGTGCCAGCAGTTACACGACCGGGAGGCAGTACTTC.

V usage is TRBV7-2 and J usage is TRBJ1-2, with D possibly being TRBD1 (6 bases). The CDR3 is 13 residues long. The germline V and J ends were trimmed by 6 bases and 7 bases, with 15 bases remaining between them. CDR1 is SGHTA and CDR2 is FQGNSA in the germline V gene. The CDR3 nucleotides read TGTGCCAGCAGTGCGGGGGCACGCAGTGGCTACACCTTC. The encoded protein is CASSAGARSGYTF.

This rearrangement joins TRBV7-2 to TRBJ2-7; D possibly uses TRBD1 or TRBD2 (6 bases each). Germline V gene data show CDR1 as SGHTA and CDR2 as FQGNSA. This CDR3 is built from 17 residues. V was clipped by 5 bases and J by 0 bases, with 20 bases between them. The CDR3 DNA is TGTGCCAGCAGCCCCGGAGGGGGAGCGACTAGCTCCTACGAGCAGTACTTC. Translating gives CASSPGGGATSSYEQYF.

The J gene is TRBJ2-7, the V gene TRBV28; 10 positions agree with TRBD2. The CDR3 is 15 amino acids. V was clipped by 2 bases and J by 0 bases; unmatched bases: 1. Germline CDR1 reads MDHEN; CDR2 reads SYDVKM. The CDR3 reads CASSLRLAGSYEQYF. The CDR3, as DNA: TGTGCCAGCAGTTTACGACTAGCGGGCTCCTACGAGCAGTACTTC.

This clone has more than one count but fewer than ten. V is TRBV6-5 and J is TRBJ2-1; 7 bases align to TRBD2. The germline gives CDR1 MNHEY, CDR2 SVGAGI. This CDR3 spans 13 amino acids. V dropped 6 bases and J dropped 4; count of bases not matched to a gene: 3. The CDR3 loop reads CASRTSQYNEQFF. The DNA for the CDR3 is TGTGCCAGCAGGACTAGCCAATACAATGAGCAGTTCTTC.

The chain couples TRBV19 to TRBJ2-5; 11 bases are a match to TRBD2. V lost 6 bases to trimming and J lost 2 bases; unmatched junction nucleotides: 5. Germline CDR1 and CDR2: LNHDA and SQIVND (reference sequence). CDR3 size: 15 residues. CDR3 residues: CASSRLAGIQETQYF. CDR3 nucleotides: TGTGCCAGTAGCCGACTAGCGGGGATACAAGAGACCCAGTACTTC. Full variable domain (rest looked up from reference TRBV19 and TRBJ2-5): DGGITQSPKYLFRKEGQNVTLSCEQNLNHDAMYWYRQDPGQGLRLIYYSQIVNDFQKGDIAEGYSVSREKKESFPLTVTSAQKNPTAFYLCASSRLAGIQETQYFGPGTRLLVL.

Of note for this clone: Other DNA variants within this sample encode the same CDR3. This chain connects TRBV18 to TRBJ2-5; no reliable D call. The V gene lost 2 bases and the J gene lost 5 bases, with 9 bases spanning the gap. Germline V lookup: CDR1 KGHSH, CDR2 LQKENI. The CDR3 is 13 residues long. CDR3 DNA sequence: TGTGCCAGCTCACCAGGCGTCAGGGAGACCCAGTACTTC. It encodes CASSPGVRETQYF.

The chain combines TRBV19 with TRBJ2-3; D could derive from TRBD1 or TRBD2 (6 bases each). Trimming cost V 6 bases and J 0 bases, with 16 bases left between them. The CDR3 covers 16 residues. In germline, CDR1 is LNHDA, CDR2 SQIVND (reference sequence). The CDR3 spells CASRQFYGGSTDTQYF. CDR3 coding DNA: TGTGCCAGTAGGCAGTTTTACGGGGGCAGCACAGATACGCAGTATTTT.